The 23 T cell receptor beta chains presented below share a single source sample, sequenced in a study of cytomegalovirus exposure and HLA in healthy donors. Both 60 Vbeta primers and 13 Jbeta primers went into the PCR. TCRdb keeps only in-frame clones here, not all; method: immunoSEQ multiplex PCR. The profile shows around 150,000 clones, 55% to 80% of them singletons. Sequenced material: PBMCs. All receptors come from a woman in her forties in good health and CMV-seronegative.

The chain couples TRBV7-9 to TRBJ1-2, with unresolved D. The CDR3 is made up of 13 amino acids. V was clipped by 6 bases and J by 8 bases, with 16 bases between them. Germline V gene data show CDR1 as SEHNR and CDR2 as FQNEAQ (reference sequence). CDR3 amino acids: CASSRGSRGGYTF. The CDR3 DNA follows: TGTGCCAGCAGTCGAGGGTCCAGAGGAGGCTACACCTTC.

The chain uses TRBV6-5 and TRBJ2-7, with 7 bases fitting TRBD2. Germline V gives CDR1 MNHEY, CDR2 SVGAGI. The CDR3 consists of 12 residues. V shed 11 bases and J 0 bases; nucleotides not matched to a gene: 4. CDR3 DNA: TGTGCCTCGCGGGGGAACTCCTACGAGCAGTACTTC. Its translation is CASRGNSYEQYF.

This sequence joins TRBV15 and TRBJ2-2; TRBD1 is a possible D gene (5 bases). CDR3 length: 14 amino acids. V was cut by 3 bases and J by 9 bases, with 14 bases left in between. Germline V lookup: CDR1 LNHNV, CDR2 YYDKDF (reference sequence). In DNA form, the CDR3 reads TGTGCCACCAGCAGTCGGACAAGTAGGCGGGAGCTGTTTTTT. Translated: CATSSRTSRRELFF.

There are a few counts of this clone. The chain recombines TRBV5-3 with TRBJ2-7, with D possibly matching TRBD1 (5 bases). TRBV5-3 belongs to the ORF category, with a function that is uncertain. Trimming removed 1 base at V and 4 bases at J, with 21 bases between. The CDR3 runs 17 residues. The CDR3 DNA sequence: TGTGCCAGAAGCTTGAGTGGAAAGGGGCCTTCCTATTACGAGCAGTACTTC. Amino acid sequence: CARSLSGKGPSYYEQYF.

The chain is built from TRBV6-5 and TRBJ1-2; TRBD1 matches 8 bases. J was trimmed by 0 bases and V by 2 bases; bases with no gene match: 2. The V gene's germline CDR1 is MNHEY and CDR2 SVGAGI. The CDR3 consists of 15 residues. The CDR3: CASSYDRGPNYGYTF. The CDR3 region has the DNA TGTGCCAGCAGTTACGACAGGGGCCCTAACTATGGCTACACCTTC.

CDR3 in DNA: TGTGCCAGCTCACCATCTCAACAGCCGTACTTC. This gives the protein CASSPSQQPYF. The chain employs TRBV18 and TRBJ2-7; no firm D call. V was pared by 2 bases and J by 12 bases, with 11 bases between. Per the germline V gene, CDR1 is KGHSH and CDR2 is LQKENI. The length of the CDR3 is 11 residues.

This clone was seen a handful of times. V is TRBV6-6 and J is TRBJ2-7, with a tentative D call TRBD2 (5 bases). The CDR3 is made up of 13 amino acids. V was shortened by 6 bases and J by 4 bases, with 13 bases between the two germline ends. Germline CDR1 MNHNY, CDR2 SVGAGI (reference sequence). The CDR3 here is CASRTGTGYEQYF. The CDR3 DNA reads TGTGCCAGCAGGACGGGAACCGGGTACGAGCAGTACTTC.

The CDR3 spells CASSSGGSTDTQYF. The CDR3 DNA sequence: TGTGCCAGCAGCTCGGGGGGAAGCACAGATACGCAGTATTTT. The chain links TRBV11-3 to TRBJ2-3, with 7 bases fitting TRBD2. J lost 0 bases, V lost 4 bases, and 1 base had no gene match. The CDR3 length is 14 residues. Germline V lookup: CDR1 SGHNT, CDR2 YENEEA.

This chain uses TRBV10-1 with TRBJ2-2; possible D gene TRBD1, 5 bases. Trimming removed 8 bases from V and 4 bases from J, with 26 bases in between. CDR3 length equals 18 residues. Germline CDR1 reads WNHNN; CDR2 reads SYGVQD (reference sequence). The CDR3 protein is CASLYATDLTFSTGELFF. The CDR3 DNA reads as TGCGCCAGCCTTTATGCGACAGACCTAACCTTTTCCACCGGGGAGCTGTTTTTT.

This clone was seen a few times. The CDR3 coding sequence is TGTGCCAGCAGCTCCGACGGACAGTGGAGCCCCTACGAGCAGTACTTC. Encoded protein: CASSSDGQWSPYEQYF. This chain uses TRBV5-4 with TRBJ2-7, with a possible D match to TRBD1 (6 bases). The CDR3 has 16 residues. In germline, CDR1 is SGHNT, CDR2 YYREEE (reference sequence). The V gene lost 3 bases and the J gene lost 2 bases, with 18 bases spanning the gap.

The CDR3 DNA is TGTGCCAGCAGCACCAGGATCCCGAACCATAATTCACCCCTCCACTTT. It codes for CASSTRIPNHNSPLHF. The chain links TRBV5-6 to TRBJ1-6; D gene uncertain. V shed 4 bases and J shed 5 bases, with 16 bases lying between them. The CDR3 sequence is 16 residues long. Germline-derived CDR1 and CDR2 are SGHDT and YYEEEE. Complete variable domain (other parts from reference TRBV5-6 and TRBJ1-6): DAGVTQSPTHLIKTRGQQVTLRCSPKSGHDTVSWYQQALGQGPQFIFQYYEEEERQRGNFPDRFSGHQFPNYSSELNVNALLLGDSALYLCASSTRIPNHNSPLHFGNGTRLTVT.

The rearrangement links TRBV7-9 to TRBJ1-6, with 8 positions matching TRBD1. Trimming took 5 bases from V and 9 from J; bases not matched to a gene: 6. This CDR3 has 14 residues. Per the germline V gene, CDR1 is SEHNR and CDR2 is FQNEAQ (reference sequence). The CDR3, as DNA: TGTGCCAGCAGCCTCGGGACAGGCTTTTCACCCCTCCACTTT. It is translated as CASSLGTGFSPLHF. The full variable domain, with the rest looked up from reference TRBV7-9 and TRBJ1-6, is DTGVSQNPRHKITKRGQNVTFRCDPISEHNRLYWYRQTLGQGPEFLTYFQNEAQLEKSRLLSDRFSAERPKGSFSTLEIQRTEQGDSAMYLCASSLGTGFSPLHFGNGTRLTVT.

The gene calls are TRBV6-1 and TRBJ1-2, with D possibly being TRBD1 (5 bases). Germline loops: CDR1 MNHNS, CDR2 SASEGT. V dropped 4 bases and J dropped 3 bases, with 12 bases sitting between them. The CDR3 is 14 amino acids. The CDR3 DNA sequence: TGTGCCAGCAGTGGTCGGGGAGGGGACTATGGCTACACCTTC. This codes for CASSGRGGDYGYTF.

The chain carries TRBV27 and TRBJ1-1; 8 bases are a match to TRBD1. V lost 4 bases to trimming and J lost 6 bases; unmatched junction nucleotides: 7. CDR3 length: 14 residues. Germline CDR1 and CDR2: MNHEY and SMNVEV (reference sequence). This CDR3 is CASSYTRGRAEAFF. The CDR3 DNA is TGTGCCAGCAGTTATACCAGGGGGCGGGCTGAAGCTTTCTTT.

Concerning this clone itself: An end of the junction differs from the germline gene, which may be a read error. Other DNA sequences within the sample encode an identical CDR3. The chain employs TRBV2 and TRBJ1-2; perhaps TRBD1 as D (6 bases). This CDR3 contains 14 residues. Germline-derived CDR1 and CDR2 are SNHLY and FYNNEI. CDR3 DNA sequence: TGTGCCAGCAGTCCGACGCCTGGACAGTCCGTATACGCCTTC. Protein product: CASSPTPGQSVYAF. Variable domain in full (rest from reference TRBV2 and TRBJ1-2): EPEVTQTPSHQVTQMGQEVILRCVPISNHLYFYWYRQILGQKVEFLVSFYNNEISEKSEIFDDQFSVERPDGSNFTLKIRSTKLEDSAMYFCASSPTPGQSVYAFGSGTRLTVV.

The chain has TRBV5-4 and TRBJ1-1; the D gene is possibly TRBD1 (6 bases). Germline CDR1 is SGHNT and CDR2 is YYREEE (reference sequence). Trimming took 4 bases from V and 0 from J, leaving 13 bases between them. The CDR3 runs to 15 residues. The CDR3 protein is CASSLNRVVNTEAFF. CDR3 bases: TGTGCCAGCAGCCTGAACAGGGTTGTGAACACTGAAGCTTTCTTT.

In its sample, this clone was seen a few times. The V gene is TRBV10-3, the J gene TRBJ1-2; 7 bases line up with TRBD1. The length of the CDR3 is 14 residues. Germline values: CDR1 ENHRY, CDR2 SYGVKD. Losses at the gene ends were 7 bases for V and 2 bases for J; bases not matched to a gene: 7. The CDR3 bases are TGTGCCATCACTCCGGGACAGCTAAACTATGGCTACACCTTC. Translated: CAITPGQLNYGYTF.

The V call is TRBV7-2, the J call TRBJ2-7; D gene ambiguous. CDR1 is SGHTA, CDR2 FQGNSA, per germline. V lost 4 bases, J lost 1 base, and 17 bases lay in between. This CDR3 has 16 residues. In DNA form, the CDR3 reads TGTGCCAGCAGCTCGTACCCTAGGATTGGTTCCTACGAGCAGTACTTC. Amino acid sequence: CASSSYPRIGSYEQYF.

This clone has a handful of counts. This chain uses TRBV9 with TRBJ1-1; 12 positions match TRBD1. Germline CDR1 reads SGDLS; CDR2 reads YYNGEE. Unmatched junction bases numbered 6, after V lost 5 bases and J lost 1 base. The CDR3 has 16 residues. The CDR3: CASRGTGGLGNTEAFF. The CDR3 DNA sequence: TGTGCCAGCAGGGGGACAGGGGGCTTGGGGAACACTGAAGCTTTCTTT.

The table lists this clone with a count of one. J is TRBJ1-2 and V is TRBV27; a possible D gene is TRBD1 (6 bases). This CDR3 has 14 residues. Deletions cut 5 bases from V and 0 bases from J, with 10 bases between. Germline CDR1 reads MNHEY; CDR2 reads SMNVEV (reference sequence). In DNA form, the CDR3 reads TGTGCCAGCAGTGTCAGGGGAGCTAACTATGGCTACACCTTC. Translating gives CASSVRGANYGYTF.

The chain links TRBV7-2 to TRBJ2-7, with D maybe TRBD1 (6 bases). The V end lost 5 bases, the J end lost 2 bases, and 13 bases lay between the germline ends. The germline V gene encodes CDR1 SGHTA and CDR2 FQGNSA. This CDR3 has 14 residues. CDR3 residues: CASSQAGATYEQYF. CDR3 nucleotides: TGTGCCAGCAGCCAAGCAGGGGCGACCTACGAGCAGTACTTC.

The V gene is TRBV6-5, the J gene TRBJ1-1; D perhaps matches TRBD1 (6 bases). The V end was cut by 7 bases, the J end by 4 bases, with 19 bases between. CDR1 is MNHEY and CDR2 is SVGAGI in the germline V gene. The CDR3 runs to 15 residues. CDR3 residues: CASTQRGGRSTEAFF. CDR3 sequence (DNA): TGTGCCAGCACCCAGAGGGGGGGGAGGAGCACTGAAGCTTTCTTT.

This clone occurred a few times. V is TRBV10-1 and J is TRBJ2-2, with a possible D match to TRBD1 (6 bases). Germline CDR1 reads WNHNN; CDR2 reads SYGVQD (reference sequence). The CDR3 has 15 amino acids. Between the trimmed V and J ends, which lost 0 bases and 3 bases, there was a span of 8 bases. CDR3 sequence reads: CASSESQGYTGELFF. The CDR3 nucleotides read TGCGCCAGCAGTGAGTCCCAGGGGTACACCGGGGAGCTGTTTTTT.